This T cell receptor (beta chain) stems from a study of identical twins. Trimming cost V 5 bases and J 0 bases, with 13 bases left between them. This CDR3 is 15 amino acids long. The germline gives CDR1 SQVTM, CDR2 ANQGSEA. TCRdb independently ran MiXCR on the 5' RACE reads; one entry per CDR3 protein. The sample consists of 520,000 or so distinct CDR3 sequences, less than 25% of them appearing once. In regard to this clonotype: The antigen is unknown.

Findings of the study overall: Instead of following the same donors, the conclusions were based on cross-sectional statistical analysis. It was possible that invariant MAIT and iNKT cells partly confounded the zero-insertion analyses.

The sample was also linked to a second study, of T cells expressing NK-cell markers. As that report states: Expanded clones of NKG2C+ T cells had an unclear HCMV specificity.

The chain combines TRBV29-1 with TRBJ2-2, with a possible D match to TRBD2 (6 bases). The sequence derives from a woman aged 18-29 years in good health. What was sequenced was CD4+ T cells sorted from blood. CDR3 DNA sequence: TGCAGCGTTTTAGACGGGACTCCGAACACCGGGGAGCTGTTTTTT. It codes for CSVLDGTPNTGELFF.